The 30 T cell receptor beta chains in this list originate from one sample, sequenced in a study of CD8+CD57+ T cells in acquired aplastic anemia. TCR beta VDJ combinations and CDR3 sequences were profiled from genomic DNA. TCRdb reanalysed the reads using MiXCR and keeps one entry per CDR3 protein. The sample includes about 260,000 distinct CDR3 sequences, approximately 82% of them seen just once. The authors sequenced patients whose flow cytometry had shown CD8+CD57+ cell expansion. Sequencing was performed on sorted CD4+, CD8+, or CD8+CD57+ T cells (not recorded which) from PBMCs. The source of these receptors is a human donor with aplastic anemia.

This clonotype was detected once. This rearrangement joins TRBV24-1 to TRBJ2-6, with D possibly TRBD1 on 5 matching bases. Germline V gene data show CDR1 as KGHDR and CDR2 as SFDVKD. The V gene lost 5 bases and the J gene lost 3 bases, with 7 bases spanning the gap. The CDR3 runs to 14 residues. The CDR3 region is CATSVGVGANVLTF. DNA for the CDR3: TGTGCCACCAGTGTAGGGGTTGGGGCCAACGTCCTGACTTTC.

The CDR3 protein is CASSLEQGVSYEQYF. The DNA of the CDR3 is TGTGCCAGCAGCTTGGAACAGGGGGTCTCCTACGAGCAGTACTTC. The chain employs TRBV5-4 and TRBJ2-7; 8 bases match TRBD1. V was pared by 0 bases and J by 0 bases, with 2 bases of the junction left unmatched. Germline V lookup: CDR1 SGHNT, CDR2 YYREEE (reference sequence). The CDR3 runs 15 residues.

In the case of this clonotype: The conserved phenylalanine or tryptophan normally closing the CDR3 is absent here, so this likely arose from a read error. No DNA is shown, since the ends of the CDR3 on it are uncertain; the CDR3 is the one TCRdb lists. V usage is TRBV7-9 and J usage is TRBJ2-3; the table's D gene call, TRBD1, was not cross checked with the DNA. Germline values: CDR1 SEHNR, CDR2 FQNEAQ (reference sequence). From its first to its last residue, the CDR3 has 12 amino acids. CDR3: CASSVGPDTEYV.

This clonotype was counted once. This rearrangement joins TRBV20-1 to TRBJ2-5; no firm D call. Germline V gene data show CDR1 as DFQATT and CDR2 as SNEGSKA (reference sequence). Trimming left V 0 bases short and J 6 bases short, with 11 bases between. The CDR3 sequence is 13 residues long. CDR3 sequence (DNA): TGCAGTGCTAGAGATCAGGCCATGAAGACCCAGTACTTC. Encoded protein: CSARDQAMKTQYF.

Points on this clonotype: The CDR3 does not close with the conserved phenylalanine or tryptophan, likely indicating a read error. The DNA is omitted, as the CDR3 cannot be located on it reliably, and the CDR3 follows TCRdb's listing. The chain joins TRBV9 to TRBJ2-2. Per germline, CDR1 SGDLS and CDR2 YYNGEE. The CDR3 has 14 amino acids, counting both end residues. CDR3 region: CASSYYDQAGEVFS.

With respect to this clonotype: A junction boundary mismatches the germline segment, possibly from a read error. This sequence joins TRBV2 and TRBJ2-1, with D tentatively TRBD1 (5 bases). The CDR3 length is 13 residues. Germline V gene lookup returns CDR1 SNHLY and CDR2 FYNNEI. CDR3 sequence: CASSQSRGREYNF. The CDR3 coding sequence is TGTGCCAGCAGTCAGTCTAGGGGCCGAGAGTACAACTTC.

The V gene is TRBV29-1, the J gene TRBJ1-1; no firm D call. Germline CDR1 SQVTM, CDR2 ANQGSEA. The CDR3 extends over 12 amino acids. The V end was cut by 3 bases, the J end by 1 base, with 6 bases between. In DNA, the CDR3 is TGCAGCGTTGATCAGGCGAACACTGAAGCTTTCTTT. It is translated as CSVDQANTEAFF.

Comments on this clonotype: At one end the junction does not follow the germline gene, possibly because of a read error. CDR3 residues: CASGLGGEQQFF. DNA of the CDR3: TGTGCCAGCGGCTTGGGGGGAGAGCAGCAGTTTTTT. V usage is TRBV7-9 and J usage is TRBJ2-3; perhaps TRBD2 as D (6 bases). CDR1 and CDR2 (germline): SEHNR, FQNEAQ (reference sequence). The CDR3 loop spans 12 amino acids.

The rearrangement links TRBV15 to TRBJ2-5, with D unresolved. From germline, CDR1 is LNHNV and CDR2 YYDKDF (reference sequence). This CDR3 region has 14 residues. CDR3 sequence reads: CVCAGVSSKETQYF. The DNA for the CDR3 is TGTGTCTGTGCCGGAGTGTCCAGCAAAGAGACCCAGTACTTC.

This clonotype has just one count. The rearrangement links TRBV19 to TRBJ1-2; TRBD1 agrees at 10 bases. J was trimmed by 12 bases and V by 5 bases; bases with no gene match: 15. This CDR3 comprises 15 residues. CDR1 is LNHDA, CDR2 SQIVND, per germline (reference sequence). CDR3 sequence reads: CASSLTGGADYGHTF. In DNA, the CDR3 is TGTGCCAGTAGTTTGACAGGGGGCGCCGACTATGGGCACACCTTC. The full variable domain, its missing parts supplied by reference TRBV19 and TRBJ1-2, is DGGITQSPKYLFRKEGQNVTLSCEQNLNHDAMYWYRQDPGQGLRLIYYSQIVNDFQKGDIAEGYSVSREKKESFPLTVTSAQKNPTAFYLCASSLTGGADYGHTFGSGTRLTVV.

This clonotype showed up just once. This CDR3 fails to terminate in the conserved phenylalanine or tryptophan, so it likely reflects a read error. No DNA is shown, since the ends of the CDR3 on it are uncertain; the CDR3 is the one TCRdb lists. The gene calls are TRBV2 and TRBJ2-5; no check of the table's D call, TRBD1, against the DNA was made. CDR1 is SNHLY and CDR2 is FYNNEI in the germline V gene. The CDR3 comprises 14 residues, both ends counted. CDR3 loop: CATSKGGDQEPYFV.

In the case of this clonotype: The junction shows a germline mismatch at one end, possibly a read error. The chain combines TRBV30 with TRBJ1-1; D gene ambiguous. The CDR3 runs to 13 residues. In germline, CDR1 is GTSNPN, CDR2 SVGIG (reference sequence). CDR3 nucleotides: TGTGCCTGGAGTAGGCAGGTGAACACTGAAGCTCTCTTT. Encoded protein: CAWSRQVNTEALF.

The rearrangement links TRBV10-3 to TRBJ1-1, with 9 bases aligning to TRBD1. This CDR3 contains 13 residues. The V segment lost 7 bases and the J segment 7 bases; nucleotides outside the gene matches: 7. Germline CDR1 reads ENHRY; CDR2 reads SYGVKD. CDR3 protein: CAITRDRAHEAFF. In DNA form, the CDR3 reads TGTGCCATCACCCGGGACAGGGCCCATGAAGCTTTCTTT.

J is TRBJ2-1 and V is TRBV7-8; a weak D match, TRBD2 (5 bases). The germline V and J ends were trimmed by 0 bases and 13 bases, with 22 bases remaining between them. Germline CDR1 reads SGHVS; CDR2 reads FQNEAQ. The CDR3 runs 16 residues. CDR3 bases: TGTGCCAGCAGCTTAGCGGGAAGCGCCGATAGGGAGTATCAGTTCTTC. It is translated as CASSLAGSADREYQFF.

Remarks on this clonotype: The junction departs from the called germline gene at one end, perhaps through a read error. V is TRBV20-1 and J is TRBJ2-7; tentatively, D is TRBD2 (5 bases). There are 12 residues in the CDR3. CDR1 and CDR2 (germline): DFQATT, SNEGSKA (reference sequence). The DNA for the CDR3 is TGCAGCGCTAGACTACGGGCGTACGAGCAGTACTTC. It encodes CSARLRAYEQYF.

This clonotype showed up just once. The CDR3 nucleotides are TGTGCCAGCAGTGATGCCGGGACACATAAGCAGTTCTTC. Its protein is CASSDAGTHKQFF. This chain uses TRBV2 with TRBJ2-3, with D maybe TRBD1 (6 bases). The DNA end lines up better with TRBJ2-1; the J call may be wrong. Per the germline V gene, CDR1 is SNHLY and CDR2 is FYNNEI. The CDR3 is 13 amino acids.

The CDR3 DNA sequence: TGTGCCACCGTGGAAGGGGGCACAGGGAAGCTGTTTTTT. It encodes CATVEGGTGKLFF. V gene TRBV24-1 combines with J gene TRBJ2-3; 7 bases are a match to TRBD1. TRBJ2-2 matches the DNA end more closely, so the J call is doubtful. The germline CDR1 and CDR2 sequences are KGHDR and SFDVKD. The CDR3 runs to 13 residues.

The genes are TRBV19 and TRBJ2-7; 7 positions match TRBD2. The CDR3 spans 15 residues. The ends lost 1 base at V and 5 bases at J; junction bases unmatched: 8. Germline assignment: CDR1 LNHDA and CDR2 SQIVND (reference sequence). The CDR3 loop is CASSIAGGSYNEQYV. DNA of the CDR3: TGTGCCAGTAGTATAGCGGGGGGATCCTACAACGAGCAGTACGTC.

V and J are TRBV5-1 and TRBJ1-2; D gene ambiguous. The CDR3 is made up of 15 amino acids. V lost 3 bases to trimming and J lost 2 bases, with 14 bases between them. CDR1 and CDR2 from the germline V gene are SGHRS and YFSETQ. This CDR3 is CASSWGASTNYGYTF. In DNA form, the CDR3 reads TGCGCCAGCAGCTGGGGAGCGAGCACAAACTATGGCTACACCTTC.

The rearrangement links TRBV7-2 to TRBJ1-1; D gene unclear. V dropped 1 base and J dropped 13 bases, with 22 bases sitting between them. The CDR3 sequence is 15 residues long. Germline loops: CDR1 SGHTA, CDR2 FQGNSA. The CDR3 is CASSLEVSRDTQYFF. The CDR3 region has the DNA TGTGCCAGCAGCTTAGAGGTGAGTCGCGATACGCAGTATTTCTTT.

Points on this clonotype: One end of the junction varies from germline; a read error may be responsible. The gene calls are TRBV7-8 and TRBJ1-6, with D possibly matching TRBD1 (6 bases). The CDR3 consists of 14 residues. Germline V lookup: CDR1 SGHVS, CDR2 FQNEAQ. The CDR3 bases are TGTGCCAGCAGCTTGAATCCAGACGGGACACCCCTTTCCTTT. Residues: CASSLNPDGTPLSF. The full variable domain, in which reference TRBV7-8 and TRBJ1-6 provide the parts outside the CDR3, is GAGVSQSPRYKVAKRGQDVALRCDPISGHVSLFWYQQALGQGPEFLTYFQNEAQLDKSGLPSDRFFAERPEGSVSTLKIQRTQQEDSAVYLCASSLNPDGTPLSFGNGTRLTVT.

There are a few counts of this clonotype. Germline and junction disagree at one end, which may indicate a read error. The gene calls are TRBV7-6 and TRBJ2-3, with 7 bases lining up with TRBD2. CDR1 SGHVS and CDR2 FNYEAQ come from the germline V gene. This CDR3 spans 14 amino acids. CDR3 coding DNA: TGTGCCAGCACCCTAGGGAGGGTCCCCGATAGGCCCAACTTT. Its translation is CASTLGRVPDRPNF.

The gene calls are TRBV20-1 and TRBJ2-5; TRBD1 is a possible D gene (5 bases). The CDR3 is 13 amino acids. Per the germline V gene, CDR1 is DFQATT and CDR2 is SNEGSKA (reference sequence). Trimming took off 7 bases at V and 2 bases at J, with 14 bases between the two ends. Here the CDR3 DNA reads TGCAGTGAAGGGGCAGCAAGACAAGAGACCCAGTACTTC. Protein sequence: CSEGAARQETQYF.

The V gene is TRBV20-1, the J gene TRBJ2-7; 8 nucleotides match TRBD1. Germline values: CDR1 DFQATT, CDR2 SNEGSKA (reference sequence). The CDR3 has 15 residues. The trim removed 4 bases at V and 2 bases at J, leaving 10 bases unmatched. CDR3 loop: CSATLTTGDPYEQYF. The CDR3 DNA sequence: TGCAGTGCTACTTTGACGACAGGGGACCCCTACGAGCAGTACTTC.

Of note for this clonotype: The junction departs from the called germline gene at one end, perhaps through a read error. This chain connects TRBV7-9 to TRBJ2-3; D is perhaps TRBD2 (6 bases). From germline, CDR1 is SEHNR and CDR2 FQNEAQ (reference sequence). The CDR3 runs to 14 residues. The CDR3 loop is CAYDVAACQDTQYF. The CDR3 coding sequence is TGTGCCTACGACGTAGCGGCGTGCCAAGATACCCAGTATTTT.

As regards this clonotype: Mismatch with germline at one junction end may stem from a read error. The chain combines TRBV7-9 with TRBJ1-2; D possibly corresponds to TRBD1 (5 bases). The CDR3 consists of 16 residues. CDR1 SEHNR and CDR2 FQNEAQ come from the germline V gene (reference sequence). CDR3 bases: TGTGCCAGTAGCTTACAGAGGGGCGGGCTGGTATATGATTACACCTTC. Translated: CASSLQRGGLVYDYTF.

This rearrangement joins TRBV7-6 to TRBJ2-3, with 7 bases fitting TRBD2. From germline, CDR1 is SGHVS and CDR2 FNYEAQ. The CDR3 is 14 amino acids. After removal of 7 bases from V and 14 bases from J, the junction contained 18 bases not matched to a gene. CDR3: CASTLGRGPSGPYF. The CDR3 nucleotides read TGTGCCAGCACCCTAGGGAGGGGTCCCTCTGGGCCGTATTTT.

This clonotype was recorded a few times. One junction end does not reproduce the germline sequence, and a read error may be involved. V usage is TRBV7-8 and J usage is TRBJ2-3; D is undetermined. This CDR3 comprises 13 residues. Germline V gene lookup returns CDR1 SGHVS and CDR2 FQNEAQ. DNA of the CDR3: TGTGCCAGCAGCTTAGCGGGCAGTCCTACGACGCAGTTT. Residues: CASSLAGSPTTQF.

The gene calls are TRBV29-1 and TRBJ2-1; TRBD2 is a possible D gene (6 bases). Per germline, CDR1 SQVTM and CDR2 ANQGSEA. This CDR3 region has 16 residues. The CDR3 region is CSAKPTRGSHLNEQFF. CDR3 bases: TGCAGTGCTAAACCGACTCGGGGGAGCCACCTTAATGAGCAGTTCTTC.

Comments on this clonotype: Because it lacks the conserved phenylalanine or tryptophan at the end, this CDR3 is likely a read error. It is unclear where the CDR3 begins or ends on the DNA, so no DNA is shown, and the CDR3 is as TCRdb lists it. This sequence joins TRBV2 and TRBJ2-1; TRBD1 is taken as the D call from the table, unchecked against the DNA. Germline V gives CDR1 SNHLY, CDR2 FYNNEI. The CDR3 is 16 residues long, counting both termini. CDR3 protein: CASGQGGADAQYFELV.